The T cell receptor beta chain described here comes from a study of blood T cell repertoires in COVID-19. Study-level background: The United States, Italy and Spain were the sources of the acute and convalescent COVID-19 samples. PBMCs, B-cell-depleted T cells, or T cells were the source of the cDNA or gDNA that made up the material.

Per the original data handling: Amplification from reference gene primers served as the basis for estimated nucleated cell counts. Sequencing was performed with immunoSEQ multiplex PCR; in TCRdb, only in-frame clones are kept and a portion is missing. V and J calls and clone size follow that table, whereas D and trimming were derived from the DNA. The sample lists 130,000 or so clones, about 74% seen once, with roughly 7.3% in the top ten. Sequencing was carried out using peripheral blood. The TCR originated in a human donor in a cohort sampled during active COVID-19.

The CDR3 spells CASSSIWTSGDQETQYF. The DNA for the CDR3 is TGTGCCAGCTCATCTATCTGGACTAGCGGGGACCAAGAGACCCAGTACTTC. This chain connects TRBV28 to TRBJ2-5; TRBD2 matches at 12 bases. From germline, CDR1 is MDHEN and CDR2 SYDVKM. Trimming took 8 bases from V and 0 from J; bases not matched to a gene: 10. The CDR3 loop spans 17 amino acids.